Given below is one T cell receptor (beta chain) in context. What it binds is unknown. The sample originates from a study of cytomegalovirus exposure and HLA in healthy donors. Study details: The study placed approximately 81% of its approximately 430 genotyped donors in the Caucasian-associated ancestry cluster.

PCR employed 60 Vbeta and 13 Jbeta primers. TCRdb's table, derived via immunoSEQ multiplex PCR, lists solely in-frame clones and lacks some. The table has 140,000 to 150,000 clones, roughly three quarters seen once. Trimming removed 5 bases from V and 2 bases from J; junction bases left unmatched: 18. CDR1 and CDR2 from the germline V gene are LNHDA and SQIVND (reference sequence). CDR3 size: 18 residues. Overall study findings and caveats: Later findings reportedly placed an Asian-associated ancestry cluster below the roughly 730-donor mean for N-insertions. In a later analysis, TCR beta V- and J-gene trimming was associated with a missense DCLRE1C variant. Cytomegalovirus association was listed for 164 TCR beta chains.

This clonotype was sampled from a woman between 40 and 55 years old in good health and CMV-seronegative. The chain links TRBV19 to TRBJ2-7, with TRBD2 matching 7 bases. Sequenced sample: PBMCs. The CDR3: CASSLGGGLPESPYEQYF. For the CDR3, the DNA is TGTGCCAGTAGTCTGGGGGGGGGACTCCCCGAGTCCCCCTACGAGCAGTACTTC.